This T cell receptor (beta chain) was retrieved from a study of cytomegalovirus exposure and HLA in healthy donors. As concerns this clone: Antigen: not known.

PCR primers comprised 60 Vbeta and 13 Jbeta primers. Only in-frame clones appear in the TCRdb table, and some are missing; sequencing was by immunoSEQ multiplex PCR. The top ten hold roughly 3% of the sample, which has about 52,000 clones, around 66% seen once. V gave up 0 bases and J gave up 1 base, with 7 bases separating them. The CDR3 covers 14 residues. Germline lookup yields CDR1 SGHNT and CDR2 YYREEE (reference sequence). Findings and limits, study-wide: The majority of TCR sequences were rare, yet some public TCRs appeared in many donors.

The chain links TRBV5-4 to TRBJ1-1; D is uncertain. This clonotype originated in a man aged 18 to 29 in good health and CMV-seronegative. The material sequenced was PBMCs. The CDR3 sequence: CASSLEWRNTEAFF. The DNA of the CDR3 is TGTGCCAGCAGCTTGGAATGGAGGAACACTGAAGCTTTCTTT.